This TCR beta chain was obtained from a study of T cell responses to AZD1222 COVID-19 vaccine. Across the study: Second-dose groups at about 4 or about 12 weeks were pooled.

TCRdb's copy holds only in-frame clones and misses some; the assay was immunoSEQ multiplex PCR. The top ten clones hold more than 2% of a sample with 130,000 to 150,000 clones, roughly 88% of them seen once. Notes on the study in general: Clonal diversity was possibly underestimated, and white British individuals and females predominated among donors. Repertoires were collected only later (after the peak T cell response had occurred). The breadth and depth of Spike-specific TCRs increased once two AZD1222 doses had been given.

On this clone: No antigen is known for it.

The receptor was isolated from an adult in good health. Here the sequenced sample was peripheral blood, taken on day 0 of AZD1222 vaccination.

The CDR3 protein is CASSQGKPNTEAFF. As DNA, the CDR3 is TGTGCCAGCAGCCAAGGAAAGCCGAACACTGAAGCTTTCTTT. The V gene is TRBV4-2, the J gene TRBJ1-1; no reliable D call. The germline gives CDR1 LGHNA, CDR2 YNFKEQ. V was shortened by 1 base and J by 1 base, with 7 bases between the two germline ends. The CDR3 extends over 14 amino acids.